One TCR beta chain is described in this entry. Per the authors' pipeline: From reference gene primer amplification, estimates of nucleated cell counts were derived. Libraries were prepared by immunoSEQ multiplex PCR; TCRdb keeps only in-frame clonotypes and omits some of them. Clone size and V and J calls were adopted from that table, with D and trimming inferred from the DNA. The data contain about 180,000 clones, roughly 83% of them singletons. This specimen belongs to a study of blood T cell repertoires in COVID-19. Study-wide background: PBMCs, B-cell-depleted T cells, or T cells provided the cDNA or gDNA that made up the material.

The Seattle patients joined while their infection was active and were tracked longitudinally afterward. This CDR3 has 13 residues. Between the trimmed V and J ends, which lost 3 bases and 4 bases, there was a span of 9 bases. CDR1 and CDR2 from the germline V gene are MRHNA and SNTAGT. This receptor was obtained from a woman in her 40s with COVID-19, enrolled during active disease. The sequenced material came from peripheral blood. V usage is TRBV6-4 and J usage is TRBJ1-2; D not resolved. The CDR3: CASSDFGSYGYTF. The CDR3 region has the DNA TGTGCCAGCAGTGATTTCGGGAGCTATGGCTACACCTTC.